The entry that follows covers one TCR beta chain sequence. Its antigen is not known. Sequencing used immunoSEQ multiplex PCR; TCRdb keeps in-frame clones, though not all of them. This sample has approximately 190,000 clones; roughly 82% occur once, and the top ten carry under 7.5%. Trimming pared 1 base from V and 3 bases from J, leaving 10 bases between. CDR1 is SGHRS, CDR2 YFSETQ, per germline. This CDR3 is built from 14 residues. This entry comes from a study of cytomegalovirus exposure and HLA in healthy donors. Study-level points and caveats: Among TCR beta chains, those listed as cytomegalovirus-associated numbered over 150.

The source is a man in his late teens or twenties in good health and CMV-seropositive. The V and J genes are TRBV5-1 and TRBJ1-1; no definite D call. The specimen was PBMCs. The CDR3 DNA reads TGCGCCAGCAGCTTGATTCAGAGGGACACTGAAGCTTTCTTT. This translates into CASSLIQRDTEAFF.